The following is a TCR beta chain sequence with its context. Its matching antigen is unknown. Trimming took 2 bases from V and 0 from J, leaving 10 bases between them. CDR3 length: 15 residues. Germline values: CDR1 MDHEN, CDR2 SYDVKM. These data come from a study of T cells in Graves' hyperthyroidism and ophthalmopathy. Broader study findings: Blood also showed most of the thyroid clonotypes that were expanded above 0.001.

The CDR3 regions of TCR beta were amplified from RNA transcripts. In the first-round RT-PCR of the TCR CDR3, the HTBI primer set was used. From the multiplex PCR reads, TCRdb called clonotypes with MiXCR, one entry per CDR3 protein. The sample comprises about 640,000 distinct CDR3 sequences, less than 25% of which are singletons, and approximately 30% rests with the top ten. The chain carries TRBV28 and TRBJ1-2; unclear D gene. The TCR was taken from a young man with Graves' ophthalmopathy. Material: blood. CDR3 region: CASSLELGSNYGYTF. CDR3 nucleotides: TGTGCCAGCAGTTTAGAATTGGGATCTAACTATGGCTACACCTTC.